What follows describes a single T cell receptor (beta chain). Its antigen specificity is not known. The DNA ends 3 residues before the CDR3 does, and the rest of the CDR3 is filled in from the germline J gene. This sample includes further DNA sequences coding for the same CDR3. This entry is derived from a study of Tregs in tolerant kidney transplant recipients (dated by TCRdb to between 2018 and 2020). For the wider study: Transplants used related donors with nonmyeloablative bone marrow transplantation; mixed chimerism was transient in the human trials. The study applied TCRbeta sequencing to find donor-specific regulatory T cells before combined kidney and bone marrow transplantation and then followed those same cells after transplant. The paper as a whole reports these results and caveats: Biological reproducibility was not directly assessed, although technical replication error appeared to be minimal. For some patients, the PCR primers changed as time went on, which meant samples from those patients could not be compared with one another at the nucleotide level. Expanding Tregs with activated donor B cells appeared to identify the most biologically relevant and donor-specific TCRbeta repertoire. The study was limited by small patient numbers, and the findings need validation in larger populations and under other immunosuppression protocols. In tolerant patients, donor-specific Tregs expanded more than Tregs overall, which suggests antigen-driven rather than nonspecific expansion.

The time point label, as the study defines it: blood sample drawn before combined kidney and bone marrow transplant. Unstimulated Tregs (CD4+CD25+CD127-), CD4+ non-Tregs (CD4+CD25-), CD4 and CD8 cells were FACS-sorted from thawed PBMCs. The patients were a handful of recipients of combined kidney and bone marrow transplants from the ITN036ST trial, and samples were available only for these trial subjects. Healthy control blood was processed by Ficoll density gradient to PBMCs and cryopreserved; patient PBMCs were collected before and after transplant. CDR1 and CDR2, looked up from the germline V gene, are SGHVS and FNYEAQ. From its cysteine to its phenylalanine, the CDR3 spans 14 amino acids. The 33 bases shown cover part of the CDR3, and their frame starts at base 1. The junction shows trimming of 0 bases on V and 0 bases on J, plus 6 bases between the germline ends. For TCRbeta CDR3 sequencing, genomic DNA was extracted from sorted cells using the QIAGEN DNeasy Blood and Tissue Kit. High-throughput TCRbeta CDR3 sequencing was carried out commercially through immunoSEQ, with PCR amplification with bias correction and internal controls included. On the study's bioinformatics: Unique productive TCRbeta sequences were defined by CDR3 nucleotide sequence where primers matched, otherwise by CDR3 amino acid sequence with Vbeta and Jbeta genes. To correct for sorting error, sequences found in more than one sorted population at a frequency ratio of 2:1 or less were discarded, and the remaining shared sequences were assigned to the population with the higher frequency. Sequences were defined as donor-reactive when expanded at least 5-fold in CFSE-low cells versus unstimulated cells and present at a frequency of at least 0.01% in CFSE-low cells. Repertoire divergence was quantified by Jensen-Shannon divergence using the top 100 TCRbeta sequences ranked by frequency. For samples with multiple sequencing runs, sorting error was corrected in each run separately before the runs were combined. This is the immuneACCESS table as TCRdb keeps it, with only in-frame sequences that have V and J called. A part of the clones is gone; compared with another copy, unresolved V genes explain less than half, and the rest is unexplained. V and J calls and clone size are copied from that table; D and trimming were computed from the DNA. This sample's table lists 25,000 to 35,000 clones. Under 9% of the sample is held by the ten biggest clonotypes.

Recombination linked TRBV7-6 to TRBJ2-7; no D gene can be assigned with confidence. Sequences were derived from CD8+ T cells from blood, sampled before the transplant. The TCR sequence derives from a human donor who received a combined kidney and bone marrow transplant. Incomplete CDR3 DNA: TGTGCCAGCAGCTTAGCAGCCGGCTCCTACGAG. This is translated as CASSLAAGSYE. The complete CDR3 protein is CASSLAAGSYEQYF.